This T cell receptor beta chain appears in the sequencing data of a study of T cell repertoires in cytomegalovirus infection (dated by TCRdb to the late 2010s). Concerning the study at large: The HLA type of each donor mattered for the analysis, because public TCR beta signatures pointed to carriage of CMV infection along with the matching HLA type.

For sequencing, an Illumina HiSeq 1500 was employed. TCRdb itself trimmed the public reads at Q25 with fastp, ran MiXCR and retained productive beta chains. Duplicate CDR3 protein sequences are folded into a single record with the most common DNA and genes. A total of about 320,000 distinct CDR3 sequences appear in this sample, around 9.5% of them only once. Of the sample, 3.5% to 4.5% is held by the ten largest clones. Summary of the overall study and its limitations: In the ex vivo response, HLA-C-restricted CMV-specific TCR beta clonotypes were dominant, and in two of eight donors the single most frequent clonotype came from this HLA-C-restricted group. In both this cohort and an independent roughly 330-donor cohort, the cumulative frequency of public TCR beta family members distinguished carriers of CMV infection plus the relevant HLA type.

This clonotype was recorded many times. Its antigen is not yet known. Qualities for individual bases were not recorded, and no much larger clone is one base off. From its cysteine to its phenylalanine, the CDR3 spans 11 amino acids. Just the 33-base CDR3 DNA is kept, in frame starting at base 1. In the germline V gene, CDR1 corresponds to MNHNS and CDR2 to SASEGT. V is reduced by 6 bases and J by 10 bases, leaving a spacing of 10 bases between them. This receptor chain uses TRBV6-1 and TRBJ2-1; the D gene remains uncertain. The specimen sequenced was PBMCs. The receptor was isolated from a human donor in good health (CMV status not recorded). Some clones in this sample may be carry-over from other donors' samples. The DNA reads TGTGCCAGCAGGGATGCGATCGAGCAGTTCTTC. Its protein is CASRDAIEQFF.